These T cell receptor beta chains were read from a single sample in a study of radiation and T cells in renal cell carcinoma. The protocol was immunoSEQ multiplex PCR, while the TCRdb copy is restricted to in-frame clones and leaves out a portion. The repertoire includes almost 50,000 clones, 75% to 90% of them detected once, and about 30% sits in the top ten. The material sequenced was blood, taken from a patient whose treatment included radiotherapy and nephrectomy. The source is a woman in her sixties or seventies with renal cell carcinoma. Each CDR3 is given with its conserved first and last residue. Each record gives: J gene, clone size, D gene, V gene, CDR3 protein, CDR3 DNA. A D gene is named only where the DNA matches it firmly. Size is stated for part of the rows, as once, few or many counts, or as a class when the clone is expanded.

>TRBJ2-2|.|.|TRBV7-3
CATETAANTGELFF
TGTGCCACCGAGACAGCGGCAAACACCGGGGAGCTGTTTTTT
>TRBJ2-2|few|.|TRBV27
CASSPGGGELFF
TGTGCCAGCAGTCCAGGTGGCGGGGAGCTGTTTTTT
>TRBJ2-5|.|.|TRBV7-7
CASSGDQETQYF
TGTGCCAGCAGCGGAGACCAAGAGACCCAGTACTTC
>TRBJ1-1|few|.|TRBV19
CASSTPPAGNTEAFF
TGTGCCAGTAGTACGCCCCCCGCGGGGAACACTGAAGCTTTCTTT
>TRBJ2-7|.|.|TRBV7-9
CASSSPGPAPPEQYF
TGTGCCAGCAGCTCTCCCGGGCCAGCCCCTCCCGAGCAGTACTTC
>TRBJ2-5|.|.|TRBV7-9
CASSPLSGLEQETQYF
TGTGCCAGCAGCCCTCTCTCAGGACTTGAACAAGAGACCCAGTACTTC
>TRBJ2-1|many|TRBD2|TRBV7-2
CASSVTLAGVGYNEQFF
TGTGCCAGCAGCGTAACACTAGCGGGAGTAGGTTACAATGAGCAGTTCTTC
>TRBJ2-5|.|.|TRBV5-4
CASSLGGTFQETQYF
TGTGCCAGCAGCTTGGGCGGGACGTTCCAAGAGACCCAGTACTTC
>TRBJ2-1|.|.|TRBV6-6
CASKGGGGPPNEQFF
TGTGCCAGCAAGGGGGGCGGGGGCCCCCCCAATGAGCAGTTCTTC
>TRBJ1-2|.|.|TRBV5-4
CASSLERSYGYTF
TGTGCCAGCAGCTTGGAAAGGTCCTATGGCTACACCTTC
>TRBJ1-2|.|TRBD1|TRBV4-2
CASSQNDRDGYTF
TGTGCCAGCAGCCAAAATGACAGGGATGGCTACACCTTC
>TRBJ2-5|.|.|TRBV5-8
CASSLAGTPTETQYF
TGTGCCAGCAGCCTAGCCGGGACTCCCACAGAGACCCAGTACTTC
>TRBJ1-1|.|.|TRBV6-1
CASIKDLNTEAFF
TGTGCCAGCATTAAGGACTTGAACACTGAAGCTTTCTTT
>TRBJ2-3|.|.|TRBV7-2
CASSLTSGLDYTDTQYF
TGTGCCAGCAGCTTAACCTCGGGCTTAGACTACACAGATACGCAGTATTTT
>TRBJ1-4|.|.|TRBV19
CASSTSGAREKLFF
TGTGCCAGTAGTACCTCAGGGGCGCGAGAAAAACTGTTTTTT
>TRBJ1-4|.|TRBD1|TRBV25-1
CASSEFWGTGGDEKLFF
TGTGCCAGCAGTGAATTTTGGGGGACAGGGGGCGATGAAAAACTGTTTTTT
>TRBJ2-5|.|TRBD1|TRBV5-1
CASYGQGGETQYF
TGCGCCAGCTATGGACAGGGAGGAGAGACCCAGTACTTC
>TRBJ1-1|few|.|TRBV25-1
CASSGRGQNTEAFF
TGTGCCAGCAGTGGTAGGGGCCAGAACACTGAAGCTTTCTTT
>TRBJ1-1|.|.|TRBV15
CATSRDRAGEAFF
TGTGCCACCAGCAGAGATCGGGCAGGTGAAGCTTTCTTT
>TRBJ1-2|.|.|TRBV2
CASTGVFVNGYTF
TGTGCCAGCACAGGGGTTTTTGTGAATGGCTACACCTTC
>TRBJ2-7|.|.|TRBV6-1
CASSSTGAGEQYF
TGTGCCAGCAGTTCCACAGGGGCGGGGGAGCAGTACTTC
>TRBJ2-5|.|.|TRBV19
CASSITGTEGETQYF
TGTGCCAGTAGTATAACAGGAACCGAGGGAGAGACCCAGTACTTC
>TRBJ2-1|.|.|TRBV4-1
CASSRNNEQFF
TGCGCCAGCAGCCGAAACAATGAGCAGTTCTTC
>TRBJ2-7|.|TRBD1|TRBV30
CAWSKDRVSYEQYF
TGTGCCTGGAGTAAGGACAGGGTCTCCTACGAGCAGTACTTC
>TRBJ2-7|.|.|TRBV6-5
CASSQGLSSYEQYF
TGTGCCAGCAGCCAGGGACTGAGCTCCTACGAGCAGTACTTC
>TRBJ2-5|few|.|TRBV11-2
CASSLGTGGMWETQYF
TGTGCCAGCAGCTTAGGGACTGGCGGGATGTGGGAGACCCAGTACTTC
>TRBJ2-3|.|TRBD1|TRBV2
CASSEEQGASDTQYF
TGTGCCAGCAGTGAAGAACAGGGGGCATCAGATACGCAGTATTTT
>TRBJ1-2|.|.|TRBV5-6
CASSLPPTGTSYGYTF
TGTGCCAGCAGCTTGCCCCCCACAGGGACTAGCTATGGCTACACCTTC
>TRBJ2-3|.|.|TRBV7-8
CASSFRGRSTDTQYF
TGTGCCAGCAGCTTCCGGGGACGAAGCACAGATACGCAGTATTTT
>TRBJ1-6|.|.|TRBV5-1
CASSLEIQGNNSPLHF
TGCGCCAGCAGCTTGGAGATACAGGGTAATAATTCACCCCTCCACTTT
>TRBJ1-3|.|.|TRBV25-1
CASSAQISGNTIYF
TGTGCCAGCAGTGCCCAAATCTCTGGAAACACCATATATTTT
>TRBJ2-7|.|.|TRBV7-8
CASSRRTEGYEQYF
TGTGCCAGCAGTAGAAGGACAGAGGGCTACGAGCAGTACTTC
>TRBJ2-7|few|.|TRBV5-1
CASSFSGESEQYF
TGCGCCAGCAGCTTCAGTGGGGAGAGCGAGCAGTACTTC
>TRBJ2-1|.|TRBD2|TRBV19
CASSPGTSPHEQFF
TGTGCCAGTAGTCCCGGGACTAGCCCCCATGAGCAGTTCTTC
>TRBJ1-2|.|TRBD1|TRBV19
CASSMWDRETGYTF
TGTGCCAGTAGTATGTGGGACAGGGAGACTGGCTACACCTTC
>TRBJ1-2|.|.|TRBV6-1
CAGRQWLEGYTF
TGTGCCGGGCGACAGTGGTTAGAGGGCTACACCTTC
>TRBJ1-2|.|TRBD1|TRBV6-1
CASSGQTGVGYTF
TGTGCCAGCAGTGGCCAGACAGGGGTCGGCTACACCTTC
>TRBJ1-1|.|TRBD1|TRBV29-1
CSARGYAEAFF
TGCAGCGCCAGGGGGTACGCTGAAGCTTTCTTT
>TRBJ2-2|.|.|TRBV7-2
CASSFSQGGAGELFF
TGTGCCAGCAGCTTTAGCCAGGGGGGCGCAGGGGAGCTGTTTTTT
>TRBJ2-7|once|TRBD1|TRBV19
CASSGTGGAEQYF
TGTGCCAGTTCCGGGACAGGGGGCGCCGAGCAGTACTTC
>TRBJ2-7|.|TRBD2|TRBV5-5
CASRWQGTSLTSSF
TGTGCCAGCAGGTGGCAAGGGACTAGTCTCACCTCTAGCTTC
>TRBJ2-1|.|.|TRBV5-4
CASSSGLLNEQFF
TGTGCCAGCAGCTCCGGACTGCTCAATGAGCAGTTCTTC
>TRBJ2-7|.|.|TRBV4-1
CASSQGQGIIYEQYF
TGCGCCAGCAGCCAAGGTCAGGGGATTATCTACGAGCAGTACTTC
>TRBJ2-7|once|TRBD1|TRBV7-2
CASSPPGTGFREQYF
TGTGCCAGCAGCCCGCCCGGGACAGGTTTTAGGGAGCAGTACTTC
>TRBJ2-5|.|.|TRBV6-5
CASSYSVVETQYF
TGTGCCAGCAGTTACTCCGTGGTCGAGACCCAGTACTTC